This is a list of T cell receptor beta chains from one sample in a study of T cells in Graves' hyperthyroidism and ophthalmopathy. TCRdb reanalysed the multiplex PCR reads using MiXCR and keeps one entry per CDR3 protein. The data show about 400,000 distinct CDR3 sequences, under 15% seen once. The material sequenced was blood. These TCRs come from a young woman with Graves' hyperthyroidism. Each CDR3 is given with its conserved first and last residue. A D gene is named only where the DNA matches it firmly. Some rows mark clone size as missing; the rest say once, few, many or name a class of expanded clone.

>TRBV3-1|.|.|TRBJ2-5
TGTGCCAGCAGCCAAGGGAACAGGGACCTATTCCAAGAGACCCAGTACTTC
CASSQGNRDLFQETQYF
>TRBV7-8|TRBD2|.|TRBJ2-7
TGTGCCAGCAGCTTCGTGTCTAGCGGGAGTGCTCTAAACGAGCAGTACTTC
CASSFVSSGSALNEQYF
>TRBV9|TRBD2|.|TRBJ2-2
TGTGCCAGCAGCGAGACTAGCGGGAGGGCCGTCACCGGGGAGCTGTTTTTT
CASSETSGRAVTGELFF
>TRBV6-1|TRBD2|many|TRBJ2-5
TGTGCCAGCAAGGTAGCGGGAGTTGAGACCCAGTACTTC
CASKVAGVETQYF
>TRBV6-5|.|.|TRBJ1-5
TGTGCCAGCAGTTACTCCCAAAGGGATAGCAATCAGCCCCAGCATTTT
CASSYSQRDSNQPQHF
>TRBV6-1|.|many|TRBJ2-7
TGTGCCAGCGGGGGCGGTGGTAGGTACGAGCAGTACTTC
CASGGGGRYEQYF
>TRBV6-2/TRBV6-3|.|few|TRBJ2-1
TGTGCCAGCAGTTTTGGCACTCCCAGCTCCTACAATGAGCAGTTCTTC
CASSFGTPSSYNEQFF
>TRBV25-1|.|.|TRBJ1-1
TGTGCCAGCACCCCCCAGGTTGGGGTCGGCACTGAAGCTTTCTTT
CASTPQVGVGTEAFF
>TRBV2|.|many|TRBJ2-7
TGTGCCAGCAGTATTGGTCTAAGCTCCTACGAGCAGTACTTC
CASSIGLSSYEQYF
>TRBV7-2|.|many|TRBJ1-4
TGTGCCAGCAGTACAGGGTTAAGTAATGAAAAACTGTTTTTT
CASSTGLSNEKLFF
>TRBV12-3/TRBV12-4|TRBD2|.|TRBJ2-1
TGTGCCAGCAGTCCACAGGCGGGGGGCAACGAGCAGTTCTTC
CASSPQAGGNEQFF
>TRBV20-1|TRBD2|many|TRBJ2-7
TGCAGTGCCGGGACTAGCGCTGACCTCTCCTACGAGCAGTACTTC
CSAGTSADLSYEQYF
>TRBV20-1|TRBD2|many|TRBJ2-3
TGCAGTGCTGCTAGCGGGACAGCTAGCACAGATACGCAGTATTTT
CSAASGTASTDTQYF
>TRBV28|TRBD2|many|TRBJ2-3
TGTGCCTCACCTCGGGAGCGGGACTGGCGCGGGGGAGATACGCAGTATTTT
CASPRERDWRGGDTQYF
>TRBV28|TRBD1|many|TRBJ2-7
TGTGCCAGCACCAACGACAGGGATAATTCCTACGAGCAGTACTTC
CASTNDRDNSYEQYF
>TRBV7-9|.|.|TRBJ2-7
TGTGCCAGCAGCCCTATACGAACCGTCGAGCAGTACTTC
CASSPIRTVEQYF
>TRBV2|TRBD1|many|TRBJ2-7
TGTGCCAGCACCGTTTCGGACAGGGTAGGCGAGCAGTACTTC
CASTVSDRVGEQYF
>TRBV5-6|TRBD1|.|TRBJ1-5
TGTGCCAGCAGCTTGGGACAGGGTGCCCTCGATCAGCCCCAGCATTTT
CASSLGQGALDQPQHF
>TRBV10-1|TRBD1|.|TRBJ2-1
TGCGCCAGCAGTGCTTGGGCCGGGACAGGGATGAATGAGCAGTTCTTC
CASSAWAGTGMNEQFF
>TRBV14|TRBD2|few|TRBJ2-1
TGTGCCAGCAGCCAAGCCTTTTTCGTTGAGGGAGGGTACAATGAGCAGTTCTTC
CASSQAFFVEGGYNEQFF
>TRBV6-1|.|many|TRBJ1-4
TGTGCCAGCAGTCCCCTAACAGGGGAAAAACTGTTTTTT
CASSPLTGEKLFF
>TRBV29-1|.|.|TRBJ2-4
TGCAGCGTTGAAAGGGCTGGAGCCAAAAACATTCAGTACTTC
CSVERAGAKNIQYF
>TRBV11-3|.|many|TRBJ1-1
TGTGCCAGCAGCTTAATCAGGAACACTGAAGCTTTCTTT
CASSLIRNTEAFF
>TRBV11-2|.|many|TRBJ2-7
TGTGCCAGCAGCGGCCTCGGTGGAGGCGTCACCTACGAGCAGTACTTC
CASSGLGGGVTYEQYF
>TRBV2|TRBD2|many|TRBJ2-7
TGTGCCAGCAGTGGAGTAGCGGGAGTTAACGAGCAGTACTTC
CASSGVAGVNEQYF
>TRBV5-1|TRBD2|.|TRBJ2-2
TGCGCCAGCAGCTTGGAGGCTAGCGGGAGCGGTACCACCGGGGAGCTGTTTTTT
CASSLEASGSGTTGELFF
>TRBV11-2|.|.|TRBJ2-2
TGTGCCAGCAGCTTAATAAAGACGGACACCGGGGAGCTGTTTTTT
CASSLIKTDTGELFF
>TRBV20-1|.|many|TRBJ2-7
TGCAGTGCTGGGTCGGGGGGCTCCGAGCAGTACTTC
CSAGSGGSEQYF
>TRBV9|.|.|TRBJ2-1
TGTGCCAGCAGCGTAGACCCAACAGCCTACGACAATGAGCAGTTCTTC
CASSVDPTAYDNEQFF
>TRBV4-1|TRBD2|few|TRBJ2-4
TGCGCCAGCAGCCCGGGACTAGCGGGAGGGCTGGCCAAAAACATTCAGTACTTC
CASSPGLAGGLAKNIQYF
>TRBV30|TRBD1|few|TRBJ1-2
TGTGCCTGGAGTGAAACAGGGGGCTATGGCTACACCTTC
CAWSETGGYGYTF
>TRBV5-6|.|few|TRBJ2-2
TGTGCCAGCAGCTCCATGACCACCGGGGAGCTGTTTTTT
CASSSMTTGELFF
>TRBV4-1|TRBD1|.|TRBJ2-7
TGCGCCAGCAGCCAACAGGGACAGACCAACTACGAGCAGTACTTC
CASSQQGQTNYEQYF
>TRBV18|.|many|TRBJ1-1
TGTGCCAGCTCACTAACTCAGGGGTCCCCTGAAGCTTTCTTT
CASSLTQGSPEAFF
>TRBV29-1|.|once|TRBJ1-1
TGCAGCGTTACCGCCTACAGGGCTGAAGCTTTCTTT
CSVTAYRAEAFF
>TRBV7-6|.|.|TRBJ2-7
TGTGCCAGCAGCTTAGGATCTAGCGTCTCCTACGAGCAGTACTTC
CASSLGSSVSYEQYF
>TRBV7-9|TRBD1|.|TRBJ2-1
TGTGCCAGCAGCCCCGGGACAGGGCTTTACAATGAGCAGTTCTTC
CASSPGTGLYNEQFF
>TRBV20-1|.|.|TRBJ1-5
TGCAGTGCCCGGGACACCGCTAGCCAGCCCCAGCATTTT
CSARDTASQPQHF
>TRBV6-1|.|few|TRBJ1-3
TGTGCCAGCATCCCAGGGACTGGAAACACCATATATTTT
CASIPGTGNTIYF
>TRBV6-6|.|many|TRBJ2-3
TGTGCCAGCAGTTACACACCGTTCGTGGGAGATACGCAGTATTTT
CASSYTPFVGDTQYF
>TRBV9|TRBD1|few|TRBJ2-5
TGTGCCAGCAGCGCCCGAGAGGGGGACAGGGACCGGTACTTC
CASSAREGDRDRYF
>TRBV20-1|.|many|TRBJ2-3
TGCAGTGCTAGAGAGGGGGCAGCTAGCACAGATACGCAGTATTTT
CSAREGAASTDTQYF
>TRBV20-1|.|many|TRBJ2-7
TGCAGTGCTACTACCCTCTACTCCTACGAGCAGTACTTC
CSATTLYSYEQYF
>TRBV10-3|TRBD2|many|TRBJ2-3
TGTGCCATCAGTGGGAGCGGGACTAGCACAGATACGCAGTATTTT
CAISGSGTSTDTQYF
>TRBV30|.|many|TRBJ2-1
TGTGCCTGGGGGACCTCGTCTTGGAATGAGCAGTTCTTC
CAWGTSSWNEQFF
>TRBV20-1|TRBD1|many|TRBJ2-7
TGCAGTGCCAGTGGAGGGGACAGGGGTTCCTACGAGCAGTACTTC
CSASGGDRGSYEQYF
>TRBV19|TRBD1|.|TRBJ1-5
TGTGCCAGTAGTATTGGGGCAGGGGGCCCCCTTGATCGGCCCCAGCATTTT
CASSIGAGGPLDRPQHF
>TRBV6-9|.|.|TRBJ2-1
TGTGCCAGCAGTTCCCCCCGTGAGCAGTTCTTC
CASSSPREQFF
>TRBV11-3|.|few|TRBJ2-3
TGTGCCAGCAGCTTAGATCCGGGGGGCGCAGATACGCAGTATTTT
CASSLDPGGADTQYF
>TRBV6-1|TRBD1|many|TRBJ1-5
TGTGCCAGCAGCCCCGGACAGGGGGCGAGTCAGCCCCAGCATTTT
CASSPGQGASQPQHF
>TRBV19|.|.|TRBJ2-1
TGTGCCAGTAGTCATATAGGAGGCAATGAGCAGTTCTTC
CASSHIGGNEQFF
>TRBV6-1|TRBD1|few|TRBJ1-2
TGTGCCACCAGAGGTCAGGGGGGCTTTGGCTACACCTTC
CATRGQGGFGYTF
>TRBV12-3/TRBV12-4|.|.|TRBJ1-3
TGTGCCAGCAGTGAGTCCCCCACTGGAAACACCATATATTTT
CASSESPTGNTIYF
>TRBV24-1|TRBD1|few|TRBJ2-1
TGTGCCACCTCAGGATTGGGACAGGGGGCCCATGAGCAGTTCTTC
CATSGLGQGAHEQFF
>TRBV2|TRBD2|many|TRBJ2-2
TGTGCCAGCCCAACTAGCGGGAGGCTCACCGGGGAGCTGTTTTTT
CASPTSGRLTGELFF
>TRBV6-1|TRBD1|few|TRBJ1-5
TGTGCCAGCATTCACGAGACAGGGGGCAATCAGCCCCAGCATTTT
CASIHETGGNQPQHF
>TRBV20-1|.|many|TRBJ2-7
TGCAGTGCCCCGAGGGCGTCGGGATCTACCTACGAGCAGTACTTC
CSAPRASGSTYEQYF